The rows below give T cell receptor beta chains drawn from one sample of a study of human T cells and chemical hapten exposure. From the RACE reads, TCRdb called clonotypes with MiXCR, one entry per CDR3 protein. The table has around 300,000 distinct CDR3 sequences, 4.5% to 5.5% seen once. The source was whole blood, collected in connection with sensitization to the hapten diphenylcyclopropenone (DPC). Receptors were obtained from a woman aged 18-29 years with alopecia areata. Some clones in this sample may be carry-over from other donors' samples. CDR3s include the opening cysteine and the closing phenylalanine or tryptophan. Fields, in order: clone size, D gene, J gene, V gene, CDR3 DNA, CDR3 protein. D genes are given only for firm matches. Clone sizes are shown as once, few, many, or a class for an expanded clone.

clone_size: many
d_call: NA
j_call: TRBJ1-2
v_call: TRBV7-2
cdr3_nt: TGTGCCAGCAGCTCGGACCGATCCTATGGCTACACCTTC
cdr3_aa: CASSSDRSYGYTF

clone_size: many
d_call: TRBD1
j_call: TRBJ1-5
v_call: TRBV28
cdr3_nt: TGTGCCAGTGGACAGGGGGCCGAGCAGCCCCAGCATTTT
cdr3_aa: CASGQGAEQPQHF

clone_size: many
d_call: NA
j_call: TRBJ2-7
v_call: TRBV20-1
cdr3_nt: TGCAGTGTATCGGCCGGGCGGGACTACGAGCAGTACTTC
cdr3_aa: CSVSAGRDYEQYF

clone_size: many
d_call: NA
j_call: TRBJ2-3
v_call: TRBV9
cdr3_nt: TGTGCCAGTGACAGCGGATTTAGCACAGATACGCAGTATTTT
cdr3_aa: CASDSGFSTDTQYF

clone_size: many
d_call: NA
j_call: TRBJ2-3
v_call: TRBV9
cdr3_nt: TGTGCCAGCAGCGTAGCTGCCGGGGGTCGTTCAGATACGCAGTATTTT
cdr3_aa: CASSVAAGGRSDTQYF

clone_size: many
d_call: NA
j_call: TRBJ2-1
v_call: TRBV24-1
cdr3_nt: TGTGCCACCAGTGACCCTGACAGATATACTACCCCCTACAATGAGCAGTTCTTC
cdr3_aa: CATSDPDRYTTPYNEQFF

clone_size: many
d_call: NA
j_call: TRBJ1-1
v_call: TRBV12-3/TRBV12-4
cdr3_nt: TGTGCCAGCAGTCCGGACCAGGGCACTGAAGCTTTCTTT
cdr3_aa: CASSPDQGTEAFF

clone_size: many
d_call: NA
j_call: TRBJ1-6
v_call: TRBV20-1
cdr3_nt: TGCAGTGCTAGAGACAGCTCCTATAATTCACCCCTCCACTTT
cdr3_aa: CSARDSSYNSPLHF

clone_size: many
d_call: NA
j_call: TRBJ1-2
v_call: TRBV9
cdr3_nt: TGTGCCAGCAGCTATAACGACAGGAGCTATGGCTACACCTTC
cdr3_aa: CASSYNDRSYGYTF

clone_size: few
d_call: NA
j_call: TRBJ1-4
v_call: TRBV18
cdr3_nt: TGTGCCAGCTCACCCGACCGACAGCGGAATGAAAAACTGTTTTTT
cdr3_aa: CASSPDRQRNEKLFF